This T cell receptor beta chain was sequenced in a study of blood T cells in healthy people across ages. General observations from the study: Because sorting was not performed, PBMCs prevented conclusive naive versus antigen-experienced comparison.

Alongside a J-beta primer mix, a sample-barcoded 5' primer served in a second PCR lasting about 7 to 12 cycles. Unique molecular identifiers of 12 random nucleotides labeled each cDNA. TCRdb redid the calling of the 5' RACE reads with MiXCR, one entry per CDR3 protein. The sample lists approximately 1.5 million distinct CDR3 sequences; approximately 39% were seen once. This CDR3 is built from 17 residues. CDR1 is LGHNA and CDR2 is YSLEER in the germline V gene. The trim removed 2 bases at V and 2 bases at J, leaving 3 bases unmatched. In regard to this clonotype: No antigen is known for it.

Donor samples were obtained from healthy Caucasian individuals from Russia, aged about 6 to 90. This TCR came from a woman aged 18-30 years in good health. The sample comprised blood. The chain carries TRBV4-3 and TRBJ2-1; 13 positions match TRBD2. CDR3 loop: CASSQSGTSGAYNEQFF. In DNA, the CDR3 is TGCGCCAGCAGCCAAAGCGGGACTAGCGGGGCCTACAATGAGCAGTTCTTC.